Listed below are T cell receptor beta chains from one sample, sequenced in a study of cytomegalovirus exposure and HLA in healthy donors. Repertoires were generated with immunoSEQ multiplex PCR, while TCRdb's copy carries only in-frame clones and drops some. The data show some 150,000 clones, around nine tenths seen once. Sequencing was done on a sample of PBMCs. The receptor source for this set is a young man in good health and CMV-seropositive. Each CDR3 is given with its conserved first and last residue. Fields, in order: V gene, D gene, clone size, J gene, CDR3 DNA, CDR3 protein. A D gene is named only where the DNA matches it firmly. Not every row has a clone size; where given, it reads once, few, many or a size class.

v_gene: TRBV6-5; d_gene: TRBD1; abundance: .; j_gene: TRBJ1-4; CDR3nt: TGTGCCAGCAGTGTACAGGGGGCGAGTCATGAAAAACTGTTTTTT; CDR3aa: CASSVQGASHEKLFF
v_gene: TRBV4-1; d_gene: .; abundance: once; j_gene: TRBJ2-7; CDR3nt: TGCGCCAGCAGCCAAGGGAGGGGGCGGAATGAGCAGTACTTC; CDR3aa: CASSQGRGRNEQYF
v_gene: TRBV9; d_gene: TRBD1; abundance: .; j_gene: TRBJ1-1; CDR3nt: TGTGCCAGCAGCGTAGCTGGGGTGGGGACAGGGAACCCCCTGGAAGCTTTCTTT; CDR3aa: CASSVAGVGTGNPLEAFF
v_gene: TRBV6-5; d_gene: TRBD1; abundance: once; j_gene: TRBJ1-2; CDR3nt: TGTGCCAGCAGTTACTCGACAGGGCTCTATGGCTACACCTTC; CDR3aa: CASSYSTGLYGYTF
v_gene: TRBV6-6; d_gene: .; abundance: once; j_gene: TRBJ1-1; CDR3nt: TGTGCCAGCAGTTACTCACAGGGAAACACTGAAGCTTTCTTT; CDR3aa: CASSYSQGNTEAFF
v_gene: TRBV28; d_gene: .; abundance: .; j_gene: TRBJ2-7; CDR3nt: TGTGCCAGCAGTCCAACTCTTGCGGGTCAAGAGCAGTACTTC; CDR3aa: CASSPTLAGQEQYF
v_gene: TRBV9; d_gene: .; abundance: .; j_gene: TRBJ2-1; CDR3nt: TGTGCCAGCAGCGCCTACCGGGCTCAAGGGGGCAATGAGCAGTTCTTC; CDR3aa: CASSAYRAQGGNEQFF
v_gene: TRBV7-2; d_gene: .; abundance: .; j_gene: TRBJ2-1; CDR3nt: TGTGCCAGCAGCCCCCGGGAGCCCGAGATCTTC; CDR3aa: CASSPREPEIF
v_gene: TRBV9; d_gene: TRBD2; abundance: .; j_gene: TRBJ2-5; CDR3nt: TGTGCCAGCAGCGTAGGCGGGAGTGGAGAGACCCAGTACTTC; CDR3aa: CASSVGGSGETQYF
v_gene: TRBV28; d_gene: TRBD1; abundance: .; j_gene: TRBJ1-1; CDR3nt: TGTGCCAGCAATCCGGGACAGGGGAGTCGGACTGAAGCTTTCTTT; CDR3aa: CASNPGQGSRTEAFF
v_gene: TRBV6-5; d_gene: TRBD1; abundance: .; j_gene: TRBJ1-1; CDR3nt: TGTGCCAGCAGCCCAAAGGGGGCGCGGACTGAAGCTTTCTTT; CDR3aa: CASSPKGARTEAFF
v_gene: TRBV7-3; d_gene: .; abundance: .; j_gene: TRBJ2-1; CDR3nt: TGTGCCAGCAGCTTCGACCTAGACGACAATGAGCAGTTCTTC; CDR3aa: CASSFDLDDNEQFF
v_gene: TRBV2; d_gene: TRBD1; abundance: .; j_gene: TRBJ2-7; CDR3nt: TGTGCCAGCAGTCAACAGGGGATTTCTTACGAGCAGTACTTC; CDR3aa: CASSQQGISYEQYF
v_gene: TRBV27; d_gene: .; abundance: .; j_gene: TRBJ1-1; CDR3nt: TGTGCCAGCAGTTTTGGGGGGGACACTGAAGCTTTCTTT; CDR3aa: CASSFGGDTEAFF
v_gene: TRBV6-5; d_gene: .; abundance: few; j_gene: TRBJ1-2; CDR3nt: TGTGCCAGCAGTTACTCTGCAGCGTGGGGCTACACCTTC; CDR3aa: CASSYSAAWGYTF
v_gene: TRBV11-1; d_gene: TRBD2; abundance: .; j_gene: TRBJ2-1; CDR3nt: TGTGCCAGCAGCTTCTCTGTTAGCGGGGGGGTGCGTGAGCAGTTCTTC; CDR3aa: CASSFSVSGGVREQFF
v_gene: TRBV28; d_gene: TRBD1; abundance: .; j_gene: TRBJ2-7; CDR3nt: TGTGCCAGCAGCGCGCCGACAGGGGTCTACGAGCAGTACTTC; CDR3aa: CASSAPTGVYEQYF
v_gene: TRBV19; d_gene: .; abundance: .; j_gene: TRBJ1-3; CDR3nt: TGTGCCAGTAGTCCCAATGGCCATCGGAGCTCTGGAAACACCATATATTTT; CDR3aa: CASSPNGHRSSGNTIYF
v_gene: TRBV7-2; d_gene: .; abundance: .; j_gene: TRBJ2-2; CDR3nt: TGTGCCAGCAGCTTAGTGGGGGGTACCGGGGAGCTGTTTTTT; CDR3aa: CASSLVGGTGELFF
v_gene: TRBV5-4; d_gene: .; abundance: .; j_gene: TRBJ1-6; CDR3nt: TGTGCCAGCAGCTTGTCGACAGTCTCACCCCTCCACTTT; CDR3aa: CASSLSTVSPLHF
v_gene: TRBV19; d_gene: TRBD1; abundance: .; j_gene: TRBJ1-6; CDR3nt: TGTGCCAGTAGTATGGGGACAGGACAATCAAGCTCCTATAATTCACCCCTCCACTTT; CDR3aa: CASSMGTGQSSSYNSPLHF
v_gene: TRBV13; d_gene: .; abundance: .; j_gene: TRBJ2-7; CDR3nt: TGTGCCAGCAGCTTCGGGGTTCTGGACGAGCAGTACTTC; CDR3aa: CASSFGVLDEQYF
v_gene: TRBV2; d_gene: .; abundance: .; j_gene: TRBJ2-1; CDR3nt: TGTGCCAGCAGTAAGGGCCCGGGGAATGAGCAGTTCTTC; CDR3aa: CASSKGPGNEQFF
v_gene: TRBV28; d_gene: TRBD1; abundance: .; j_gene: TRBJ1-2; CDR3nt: TGTGCCAGCAGTTCGGGCACAACAGGGGTATACACCTTC; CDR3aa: CASSSGTTGVYTF
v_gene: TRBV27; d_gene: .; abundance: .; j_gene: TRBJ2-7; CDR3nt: TGTGCCAGCAGTTTCCGGCCACAGAGCTCCTACGAGCAGTACTTC; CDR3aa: CASSFRPQSSYEQYF
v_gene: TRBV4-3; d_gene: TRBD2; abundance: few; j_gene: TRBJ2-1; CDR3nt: TGCGCCAGCAGCCAAGACCTGCTGGGACTAGCGATCAATGAGCAGTTCTTC; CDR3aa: CASSQDLLGLAINEQFF
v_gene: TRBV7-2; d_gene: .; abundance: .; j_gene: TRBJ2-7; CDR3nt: TGTGCCAGCAGCCTAGACAGGACCACCTACGAGCAGTACTTC; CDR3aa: CASSLDRTTYEQYF
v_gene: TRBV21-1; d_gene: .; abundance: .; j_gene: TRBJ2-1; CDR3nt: TGTGCCAGCAGCAGAGAGAGCCGGACAGGGAAGATCAATGAGCAGTTCTTC; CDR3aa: CASSRESRTGKINEQFF
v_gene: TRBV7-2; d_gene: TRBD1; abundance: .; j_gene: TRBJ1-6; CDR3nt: TGTGCCAGCAGCCTGGACAGGCTTCTCTCCTATAATTCACCCCTCCACTTT; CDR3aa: CASSLDRLLSYNSPLHF
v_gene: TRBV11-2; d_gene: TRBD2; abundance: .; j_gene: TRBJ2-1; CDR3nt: TGTGCCAGCCGTCCCGGGACTATATACAATGAGCAGTTCTTC; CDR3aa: CASRPGTIYNEQFF
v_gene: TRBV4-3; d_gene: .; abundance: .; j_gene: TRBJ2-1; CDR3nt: TGCGCCAGCAGTCACAGGGGGGGCGATGAGCAGTTCTTC; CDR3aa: CASSHRGGDEQFF
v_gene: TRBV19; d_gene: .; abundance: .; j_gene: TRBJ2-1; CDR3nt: TGTGCCAGTAGTAAGGAGGTAGCGAGAAATGAGCAGTTCTTC; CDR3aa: CASSKEVARNEQFF
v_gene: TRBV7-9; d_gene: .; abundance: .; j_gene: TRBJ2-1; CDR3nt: TGTGCCAGCAGCTCACTACTCCTCCTCTCCTACAATGAGCAGTTCTTC; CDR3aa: CASSSLLLLSYNEQFF
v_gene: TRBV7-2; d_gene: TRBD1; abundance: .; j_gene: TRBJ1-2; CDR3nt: TGTGCCAGCAGCTACGGGACAGGGATGGGAGGCTACACCTTC; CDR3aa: CASSYGTGMGGYTF
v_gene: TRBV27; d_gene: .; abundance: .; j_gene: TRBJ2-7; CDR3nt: TGTGCCAGCAGTTTGCGATCCCCGGACGAGCAGTACTTC; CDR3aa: CASSLRSPDEQYF
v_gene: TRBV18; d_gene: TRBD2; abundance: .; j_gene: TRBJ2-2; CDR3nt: TGTGCCAGCTCCACCGGGACTAGCGGTAAAATTGGGGAGCTGTTTTTT; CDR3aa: CASSTGTSGKIGELFF
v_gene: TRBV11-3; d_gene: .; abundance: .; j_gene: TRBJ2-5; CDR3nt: TGTGCCAGCAGCTTCGGCGGGGAGACCCAGTACTTC; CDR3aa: CASSFGGETQYF
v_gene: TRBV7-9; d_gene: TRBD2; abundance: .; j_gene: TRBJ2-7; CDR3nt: TGTGCCAGCAGCTCTAAAACTAGCGGGGGTAGCTACGAGCAGTACTTC; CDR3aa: CASSSKTSGGSYEQYF
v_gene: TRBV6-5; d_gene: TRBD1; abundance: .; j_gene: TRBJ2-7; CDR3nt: TGTGCCAGCAGTTACTCCGGACAGGTCTACTACGAGCAGTACTTC; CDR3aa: CASSYSGQVYYEQYF
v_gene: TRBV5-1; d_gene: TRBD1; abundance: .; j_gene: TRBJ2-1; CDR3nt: TGCGCCAGCAAGACAGGGGAGGTCCACAATGAGCAGTTCTTC; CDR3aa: CASKTGEVHNEQFF
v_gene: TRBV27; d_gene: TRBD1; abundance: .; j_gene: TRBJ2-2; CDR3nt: TGTGCCAGCAACCCAGTACGAGACAGGGGCACCGGGGAGCTGTTTTTT; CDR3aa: CASNPVRDRGTGELFF
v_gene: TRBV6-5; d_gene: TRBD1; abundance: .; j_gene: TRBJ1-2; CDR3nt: TGTGCCAGCAGTCGGACAGGGGGCGATGGCTACACCTTC; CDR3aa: CASSRTGGDGYTF
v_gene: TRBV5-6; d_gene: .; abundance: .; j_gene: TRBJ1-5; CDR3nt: TGTGCCAGCAGCTTTGAGGCCAATCAGCCCCAGCATTTT; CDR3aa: CASSFEANQPQHF
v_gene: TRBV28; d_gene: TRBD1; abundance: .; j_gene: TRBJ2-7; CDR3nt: TGTGCCAGCAGGGGACAGGGGGCCTACGAGCAGTACTTC; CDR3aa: CASRGQGAYEQYF
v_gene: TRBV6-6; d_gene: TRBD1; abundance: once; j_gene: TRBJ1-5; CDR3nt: TGTGCCAGCAGTTTGAACAGGGGTCCCTCCAATCAGCCCCAGCATTTT; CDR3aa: CASSLNRGPSNQPQHF
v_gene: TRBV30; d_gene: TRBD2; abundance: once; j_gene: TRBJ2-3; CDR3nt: TGTGCCTGGAGTGACGGGAGGTCAGATACGCAGTATTTT; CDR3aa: CAWSDGRSDTQYF
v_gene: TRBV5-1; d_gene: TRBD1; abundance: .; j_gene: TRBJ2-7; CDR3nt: TGCGCCAGCAGCTTGGCAGGACAGGGGGTGGGGGAGCAGTACTTC; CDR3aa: CASSLAGQGVGEQYF
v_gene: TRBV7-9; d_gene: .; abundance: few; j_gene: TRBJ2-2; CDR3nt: TGTGCCAGCAAGGGGCTCCAGACCACCGGGGAGCTGTTTTTT; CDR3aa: CASKGLQTTGELFF
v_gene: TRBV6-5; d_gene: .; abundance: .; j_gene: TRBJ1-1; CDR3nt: TGTGCCAGCTACGGTTACACTGAAGCTTTCTTT; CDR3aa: CASYGYTEAFF
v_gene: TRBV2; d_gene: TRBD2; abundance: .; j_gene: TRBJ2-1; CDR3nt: TGTGCCACCCAAACTAGCGGGGGGGACAATGAGCAGTTCTTC; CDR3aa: CATQTSGGDNEQFF